The next 9 T cell receptor beta chains were all read from a single sample in a study of T-cell reconstitution after alpha-beta-depleted transplantation in children. Broader study findings: In patients about two months after transplant, alpha-beta T cells reportedly arose from several hundred expanded graft clones.

Construction of the TCRbeta library involved unique molecular identifiers. TCRdb recomputed calls from the PCR reads with MiXCR, one row per CDR3 protein. The sample has about 32,000 distinct CDR3 sequences; 5.5% to 7% are singletons. These receptors have no identified antigens. The sequenced sample was peripheral blood, obtained 60 days after TCRalphabeta/CD19-depleted stem cell transplant. These receptors originate from a child under three years old who had a stem cell transplant for acute myeloid leukemia, so the T cells may come from the graft donor.

Ten or more counts support this clonotype. The chain combines TRBV7-9 with TRBJ2-7; D call uncertain. Per the germline V gene, CDR1 is SEHNR and CDR2 is FQNEAQ (reference sequence). V lost 5 bases and J lost 1, with 12 bases in between. The CDR3 has 14 amino acids. CDR3 sequence reads: CASSPSSPSYEQYF. CDR3 sequence (DNA): TGTGCCAGCAGCCCCTCGTCTCCTTCCTACGAGCAGTACTTC.

Many counts were recorded for this clonotype. The chain employs TRBV7-2 and TRBJ2-2, with unresolved D. Germline CDR1 SGHTA, CDR2 FQGNSA. CDR3 length: 12 amino acids. Trimming removed 3 bases at V and 5 bases at J, with 4 bases between. CDR3 sequence (DNA): TGTGCCAGCAGCTTTGGGACCGGGGAGCTGTTTTTT. It yields the protein CASSFGTGELFF.

This clonotype was counted many times. The rearrangement links TRBV6-2 or TRBV6-3 to TRBJ1-5; possible D gene TRBD1, 5 bases. Trimming took off 6 bases at V and 6 bases at J, with 15 bases between the two ends. CDR1 is MNHEY and CDR2 is SVGEGT in the germline V gene. The CDR3 runs 14 residues. The CDR3 coding sequence is TGTGCCAGCAGGCCAGGGAGGTTGGGTCAGCCCCAGCATTTT. Its translation is CASRPGRLGQPQHF.

The table lists this clonotype with many counts. J is TRBJ2-7 and V is TRBV4-3; D is uncertain. Germline lookup yields CDR1 LGHNA and CDR2 YSLEER. The CDR3 contains 14 residues. The V end lost 0 bases, the J end lost 0 bases, and 6 bases lay between the germline ends. This chain's CDR3 is CASSQEPSSYEQYF. The DNA of the CDR3 is TGCGCCAGCAGCCAAGAACCGAGCTCCTACGAGCAGTACTTC.

This clonotype appeared many times. This rearrangement joins TRBV5-1 to TRBJ2-2; D is unresolved. Germline V gene data show CDR1 as SGHRS and CDR2 as YFSETQ. Deletions cut 2 bases from V and 5 bases from J, with 10 bases between. This CDR3 contains 14 residues. The CDR3 spells CASSFGEETGELFF. CDR3 DNA sequence: TGCGCCAGCAGCTTTGGGGAAGAGACCGGGGAGCTGTTTTTT.

This clonotype has ten or more counts. The chain employs TRBV24-1 and TRBJ1-2, with D hard to call. CDR3 length: 11 amino acids. Between the trimmed V and J ends, which lost 4 bases and 7 bases, there was a span of 6 bases. Looked up from germline, CDR1 is KGHDR and CDR2 is SFDVKD. The CDR3 DNA is TGTGCCACCAGTGACAGCCTTGGCTACACCTTC. This translates into CATSDSLGYTF.

The chain joins TRBV6-5 to TRBJ2-7; a possible D gene is TRBD1 (6 bases). The CDR3 sequence is 13 residues long. Germline V lookup: CDR1 MNHEY, CDR2 SVGAGI. V was trimmed by 2 bases and J by 3 bases, leaving 8 bases between them. CDR3 amino acids: CASSYETGYEQYF. Here the CDR3 DNA reads TGTGCCAGCAGTTACGAGACAGGCTACGAGCAGTACTTC.

This clonotype was detected ten times or more. The CDR3 reads CASSSAWSRAGYTF. CDR3 nucleotide sequence: TGTGCCAGCAGCTCTGCCTGGTCCCGGGCGGGCTACACCTTC. This rearrangement joins TRBV7-2 to TRBJ1-2, with no clear D. Trimming shortened V by 4 bases and J by 8 bases, and 17 bases separated the two germline ends. There are 14 residues in the CDR3. CDR1 is SGHTA, CDR2 FQGNSA, per germline.

This clonotype was found many times. The chain uses TRBV12-3 or TRBV12-4 and TRBJ2-3; D is undetermined. V lost 5 bases and J 0 bases, leaving 12 bases between the germline ends. This CDR3 contains 15 residues. The CDR3 reads CASSTLDLSTDTQYF. CDR3 bases: TGTGCCAGCAGTACCCTAGACCTTAGCACAGATACGCAGTATTTT.